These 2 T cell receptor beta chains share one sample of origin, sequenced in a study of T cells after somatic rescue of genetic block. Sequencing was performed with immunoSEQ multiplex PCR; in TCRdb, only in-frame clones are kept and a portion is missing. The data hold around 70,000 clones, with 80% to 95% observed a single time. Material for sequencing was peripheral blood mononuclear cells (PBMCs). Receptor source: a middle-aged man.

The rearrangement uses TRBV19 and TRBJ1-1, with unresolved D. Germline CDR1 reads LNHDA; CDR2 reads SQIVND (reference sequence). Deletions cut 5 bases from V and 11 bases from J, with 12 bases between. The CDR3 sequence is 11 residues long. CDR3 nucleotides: TGTGCCAGTAGTGTACTCCGCCGGGCTTTCTTT. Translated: CASSVLRRAFF.

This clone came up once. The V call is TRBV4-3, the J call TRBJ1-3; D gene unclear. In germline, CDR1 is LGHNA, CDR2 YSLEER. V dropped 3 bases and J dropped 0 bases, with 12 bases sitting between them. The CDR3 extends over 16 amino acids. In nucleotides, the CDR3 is TGCGCCAGCAGCCACCCGGGCCGGGACTCTGGAAACACCATATATTTT. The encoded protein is CASSHPGRDSGNTIYF.